The sample holds many counts of the clone carrying this TCR beta chain. The data are from a study of blood T cells in healthy people across ages. V was clipped by 1 base and J by 4 bases; unmatched bases: 4. Germline V gene data show CDR1 as SGHTA and CDR2 as FQGNSA. The length of the CDR3 is 16 residues. Together with a sample-barcoded 5' primer, a J-beta primer mix was included in a second PCR lasting about 7 to 12 cycles. TCRdb re-derived calls from the 5' RACE reads in MiXCR, one entry per CDR3 protein. Of more than 800,000 distinct CDR3 sequences listed, about 28% were seen once; the top ten hold roughly 17%.

Sequenced: blood. This chain joins TRBV7-2 and TRBJ2-1; 10 nucleotides agree with TRBD2. The source is a woman of 80 years or more in good health. Written as DNA, the CDR3 is TGTGCCAGCAGCTTAGGGGTAGCGGGAGGATACAATGAGCAGTTCTTC. As protein: CASSLGVAGGYNEQFF.